What follows describes a single T cell receptor beta chain. This CDR3 comprises 16 residues. V lost 5 bases and J lost 9, with 23 bases in between. From germline, CDR1 is SGHTA and CDR2 FQGNSA. Original methodology: Estimates of nucleated cell counts were drawn from the amplification of reference gene primers. Using immunoSEQ multiplex PCR, the repertoire was profiled, and TCRdb retains in-frame clones only, with some absent. V, J and clone size are taken as reported in that table, and D and trimming were inferred from the DNA itself. The data contain 110,000 to 150,000 clones, 85% to 90% of them seen just once; the ten biggest clones take up approximately 3%. The sample comes from a study of blood T cell repertoires in COVID-19. As for the study in general: The cDNA or gDNA used as material had been derived from T cells, B-cell-depleted T cells, or PBMCs.

What was sequenced was peripheral blood. This chain uses TRBV7-2 with TRBJ2-1; D is possibly TRBD1 (5 bases). The source of this sequence is a woman in her fifties or sixties with active COVID-19. The CDR3 region has the DNA TGTGCCAGCAGCCCCCTGGTGGGAAGGGGTGGTAGTGAGCAGTTCTTC. As protein: CASSPLVGRGGSEQFF.